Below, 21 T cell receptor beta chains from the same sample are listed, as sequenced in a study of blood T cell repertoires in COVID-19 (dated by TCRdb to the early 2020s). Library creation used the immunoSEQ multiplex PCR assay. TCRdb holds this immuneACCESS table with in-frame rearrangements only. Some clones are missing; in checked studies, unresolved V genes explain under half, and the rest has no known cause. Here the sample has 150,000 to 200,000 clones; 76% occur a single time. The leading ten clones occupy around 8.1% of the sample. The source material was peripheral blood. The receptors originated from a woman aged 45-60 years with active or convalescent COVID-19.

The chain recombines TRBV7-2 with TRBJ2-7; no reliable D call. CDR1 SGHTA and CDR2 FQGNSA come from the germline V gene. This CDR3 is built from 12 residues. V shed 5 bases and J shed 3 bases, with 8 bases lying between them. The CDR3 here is CASSTENYEQYF. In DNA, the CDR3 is TGTGCCAGCAGCACAGAGAACTACGAGCAGTACTTC.

The CDR3 sequence: CASSTQETNTEAFF. CDR3 coding DNA: TGTGCCAGCAGCACACAGGAGACGAACACTGAAGCTTTCTTT. The J gene is TRBJ1-1, the V gene TRBV9; TRBD1 is a possible D gene (5 bases). From germline, CDR1 is SGDLS and CDR2 YYNGEE. The CDR3 is 14 residues long. Trimming shortened V by 4 bases and J by 1 base, and 11 bases separated the two germline ends. Full variable domain (outside the CDR3, taken from reference TRBV9 and TRBJ1-1): DSGVTQTPKHLITATGQRVTLRCSPRSGDLSVYWYQQSLDQGLQFLIQYYNGEERAKGNILERFSAQQFPDLHSELNLSSLELGDSALYFCASSTQETNTEAFFGQGTRLTVV.

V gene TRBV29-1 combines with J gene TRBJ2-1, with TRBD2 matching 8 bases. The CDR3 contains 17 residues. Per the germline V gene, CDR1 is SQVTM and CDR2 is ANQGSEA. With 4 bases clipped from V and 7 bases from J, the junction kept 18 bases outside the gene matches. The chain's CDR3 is CSVAAGLFQREFNEQFF. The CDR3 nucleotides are TGCAGCGTTGCAGCAGGGCTATTCCAGCGGGAGTTTAATGAGCAGTTCTTC.

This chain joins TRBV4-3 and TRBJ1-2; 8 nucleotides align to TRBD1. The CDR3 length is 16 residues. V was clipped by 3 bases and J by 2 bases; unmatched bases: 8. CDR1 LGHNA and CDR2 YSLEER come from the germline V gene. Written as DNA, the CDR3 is TGCGCCAGCAGCCATGTCACAGGGGGATCAAACTATGGCTACACCTTC. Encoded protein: CASSHVTGGSNYGYTF.

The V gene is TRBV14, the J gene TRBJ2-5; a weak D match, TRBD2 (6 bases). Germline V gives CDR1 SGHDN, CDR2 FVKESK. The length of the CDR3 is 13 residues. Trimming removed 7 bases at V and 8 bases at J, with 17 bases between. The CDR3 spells CASKPLTGSTQYF. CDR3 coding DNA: TGTGCCAGCAAGCCCCTCACCGGGAGTACCCAGTACTTC.

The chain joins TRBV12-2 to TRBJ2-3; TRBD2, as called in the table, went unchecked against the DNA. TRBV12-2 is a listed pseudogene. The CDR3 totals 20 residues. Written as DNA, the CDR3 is TGTGCAAGTCGCTTAGACCTTCTAGCGGGATGGAGCAGCTACACAGATACGCAGTATTTT. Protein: CASRLDLLAGWSSYTDTQYF.

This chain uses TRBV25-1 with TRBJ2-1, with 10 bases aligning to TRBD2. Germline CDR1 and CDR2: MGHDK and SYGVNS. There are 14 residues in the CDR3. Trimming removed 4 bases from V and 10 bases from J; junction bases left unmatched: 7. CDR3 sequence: CASSVAGGGGEQFF. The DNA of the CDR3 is TGTGCCAGCAGTGTAGCGGGAGGTGGTGGGGAGCAGTTCTTC.

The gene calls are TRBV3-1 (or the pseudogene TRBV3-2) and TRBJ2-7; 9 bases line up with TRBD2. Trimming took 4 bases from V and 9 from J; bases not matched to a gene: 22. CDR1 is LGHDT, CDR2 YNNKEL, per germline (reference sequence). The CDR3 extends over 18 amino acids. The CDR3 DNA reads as TGTGCCAGCAGCCCCTCTCTGGGCGGGGGGGCCGGTCCAGTGGGGCAGTACTTC. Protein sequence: CASSPSLGGGAGPVGQYF.

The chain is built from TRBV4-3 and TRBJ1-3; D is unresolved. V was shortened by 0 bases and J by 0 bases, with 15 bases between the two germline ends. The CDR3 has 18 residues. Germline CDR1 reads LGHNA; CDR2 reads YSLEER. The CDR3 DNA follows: TGCGCCAGCAGCCAAGATCTTGGCAGGTCCCGCTCTGGAAACACCATATATTTT. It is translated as CASSQDLGRSRSGNTIYF.

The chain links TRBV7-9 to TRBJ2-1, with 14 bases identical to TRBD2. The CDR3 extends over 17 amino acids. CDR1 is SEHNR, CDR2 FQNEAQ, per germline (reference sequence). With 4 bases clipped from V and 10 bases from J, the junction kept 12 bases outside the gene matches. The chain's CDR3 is CASSYPVGTSGSVEQFF. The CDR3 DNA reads TGTGCCAGCAGCTACCCCGTCGGGACTAGCGGGAGCGTCGAGCAGTTCTTC.

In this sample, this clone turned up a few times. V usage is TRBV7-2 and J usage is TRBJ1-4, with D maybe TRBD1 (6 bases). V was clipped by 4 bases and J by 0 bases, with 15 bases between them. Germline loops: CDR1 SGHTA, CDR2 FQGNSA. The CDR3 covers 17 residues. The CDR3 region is CASSSWGGAATNEKLFF. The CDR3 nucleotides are TGTGCCAGCAGCTCATGGGGGGGGGCCGCAACTAATGAAAAACTGTTTTTT.

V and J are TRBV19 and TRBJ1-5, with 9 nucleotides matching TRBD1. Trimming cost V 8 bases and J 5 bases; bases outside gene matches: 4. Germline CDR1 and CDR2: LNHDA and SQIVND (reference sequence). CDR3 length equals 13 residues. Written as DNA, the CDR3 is TGTGCCAGTGGACAGGGGAGGGATCAGCCCCAGCATTTT. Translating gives CASGQGRDQPQHF.

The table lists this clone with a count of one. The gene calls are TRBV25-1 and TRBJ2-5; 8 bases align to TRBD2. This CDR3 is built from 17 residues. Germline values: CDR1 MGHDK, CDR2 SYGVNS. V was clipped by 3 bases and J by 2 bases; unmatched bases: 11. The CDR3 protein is CASSDVGGGRGQETQYF. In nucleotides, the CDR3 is TGTGCCAGCAGTGATGTCGGCGGGGGGCGAGGTCAAGAGACCCAGTACTTC.

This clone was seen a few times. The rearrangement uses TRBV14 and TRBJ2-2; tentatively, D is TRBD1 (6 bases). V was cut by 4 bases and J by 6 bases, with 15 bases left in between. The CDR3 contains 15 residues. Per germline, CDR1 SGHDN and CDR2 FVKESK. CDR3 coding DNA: TGTGCCAGCAGCCGTGGCAGGGGATATCCCGGGGAGCTGTTTTTT. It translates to CASSRGRGYPGELFF.

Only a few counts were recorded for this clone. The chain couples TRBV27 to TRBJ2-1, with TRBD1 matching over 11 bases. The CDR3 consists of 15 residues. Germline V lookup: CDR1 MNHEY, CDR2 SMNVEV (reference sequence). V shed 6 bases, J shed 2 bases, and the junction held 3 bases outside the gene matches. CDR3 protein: CASRSGQGAYNEQFF. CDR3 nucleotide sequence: TGTGCCAGCAGATCGGGACAGGGGGCCTACAATGAGCAGTTCTTC.

The CDR3 region has the DNA TGTGCCAGCAGCCGTACCGGGACAGGGAGCTCCTATAATTCACCCCTCCACTTT. It yields the protein CASSRTGTGSSYNSPLHF. This chain links TRBV27 with TRBJ1-6, with 9 bases fitting TRBD1. V was clipped by 6 bases and J by 0 bases; unmatched bases: 9. Germline V gives CDR1 MNHEY, CDR2 SMNVEV (reference sequence). The CDR3 is made up of 18 amino acids.

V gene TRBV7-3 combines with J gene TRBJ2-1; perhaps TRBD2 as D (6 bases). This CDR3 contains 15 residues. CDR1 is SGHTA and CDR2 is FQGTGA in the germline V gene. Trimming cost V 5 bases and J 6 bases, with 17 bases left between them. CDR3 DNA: TGTGCCAGCAGCCCTCTGGGGGGAGCGCGCAATGAGCAGTTCTTC. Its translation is CASSPLGGARNEQFF.

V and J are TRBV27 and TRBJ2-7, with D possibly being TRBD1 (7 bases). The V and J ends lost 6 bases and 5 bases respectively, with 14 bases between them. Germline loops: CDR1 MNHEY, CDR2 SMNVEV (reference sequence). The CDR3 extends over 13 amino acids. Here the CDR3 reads CASSQGGVNEQYF. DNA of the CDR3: TGTGCCAGCAGCCAGGGGGGTGTTAACGAGCAGTACTTC.

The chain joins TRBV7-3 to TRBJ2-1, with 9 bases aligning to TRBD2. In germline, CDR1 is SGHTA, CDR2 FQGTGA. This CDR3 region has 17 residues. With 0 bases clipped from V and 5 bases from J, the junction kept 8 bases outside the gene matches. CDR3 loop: CASSLTVGSGSNNEQFF. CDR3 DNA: TGTGCCAGCAGCTTAACGGTCGGTAGCGGGAGTAACAATGAGCAGTTCTTC.

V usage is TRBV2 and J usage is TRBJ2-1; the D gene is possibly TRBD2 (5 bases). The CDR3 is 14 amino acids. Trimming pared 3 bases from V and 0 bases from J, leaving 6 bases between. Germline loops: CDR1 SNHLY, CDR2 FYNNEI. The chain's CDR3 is CASSEGSSYNEQFF. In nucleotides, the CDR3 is TGTGCCAGCAGTGAGGGGAGCTCCTACAATGAGCAGTTCTTC.

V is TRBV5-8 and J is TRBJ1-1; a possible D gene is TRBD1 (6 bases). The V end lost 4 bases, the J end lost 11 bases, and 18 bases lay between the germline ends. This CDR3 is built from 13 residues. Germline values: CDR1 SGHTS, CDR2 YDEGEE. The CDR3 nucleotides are TGTGCCAGCAGCCCATCAGGGGAAAGGTGGGCTTTCTTT. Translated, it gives CASSPSGERWAFF.